These T cell receptor beta chains were read from a single sample in a study of blood T cell repertoires in COVID-19. Some clones are missing from TCRdb's copy, which holds only in-frame ones; the method was immunoSEQ multiplex PCR. The sample includes over 200,000 clones, 85% to 90% of them seen just once. Sequencing used peripheral blood. Receptors originate from a man aged 45-65 years with COVID-19, enrolled during active disease. Each CDR3 is given with its conserved first and last residue. The order of the fields is J gene, V gene, D gene, clone size, CDR3 DNA, CDR3 protein. D genes are given only for firm matches. Size is omitted from some rows. Given values are once, few, many or a class for expanded clones.

TRBJ2-5 | TRBV30 | - | - | TGTGCCTGGAGTACAGGGCCAGAGACCCAGTACTTC | CAWSTGPETQYF
TRBJ1-6 | TRBV28 | TRBD1 | - | TGTGCCAGCAACGACGCGGGACAGCCGCCCAGTACCCTCCACTTT | CASNDAGQPPSTLHF
TRBJ1-1 | TRBV3-1/TRBV3-2 | - | - | TGTGCCAGCAGCCAATCAAGTCAGGACACTGAAGCTTTCTTT | CASSQSSQDTEAFF
TRBJ2-7 | TRBV25-1 | TRBD2 | - | TGTGCCAGCAGTGAACCACTATTCGAGCGGGAGGGCGCCTACGAGCAGTACTTC | CASSEPLFEREGAYEQYF
TRBJ1-2 | TRBV5-4 | TRBD1 | - | TGTGCCAGCAGCAGGACAGGGGGCGGCTATGGCTACACCTTC | CASSRTGGGYGYTF
TRBJ2-2 | TRBV9 | TRBD2 | once | TGTGCCAGCAGCCCCCGGGGCTCTGTTTTCGGGGGGGTAGTCAGATCGAACACCGGGGAGCTGTTTTTT | CASSPRGSVFGGVVRSNTGELFF
TRBJ1-2 | TRBV3-1/TRBV3-2 | - | - | TGTGCCAGCAGCCAAGATAGGAGGGATGGCTACACCTTC | CASSQDRRDGYTF
TRBJ1-6 | TRBV2 | - | - | TGTGCCAGCAGTGAAGACAGGGACTCACCCCTCCACTTT | CASSEDRDSPLHF
TRBJ2-7 | TRBV6-5 | - | - | TGTGCCAGCAGTTACTCGGGACACAGCTCCTACGAGCAGTACTTC | CASSYSGHSSYEQYF
TRBJ2-1 | TRBV5-4 | - | - | TGTGCCAGCAGCAACCAGGGGGGCAATGAGCAGTTCTTC | CASSNQGGNEQFF
TRBJ2-1 | TRBV24-1 | - | few | TGTGCCACCAGTGATGGGACATCATACAATGAGCAGTTCTTC | CATSDGTSYNEQFF
TRBJ1-5 | TRBV28 | TRBD1 | - | TGTGCCAGCACCAGGACAGGGAGCAATCAGCCCCAGCATTTT | CASTRTGSNQPQHF
TRBJ1-5 | TRBV28 | - | - | TGTGCCAGCAGTTTAGTCAGGGGTGATCAGCCCCAGCATTTT | CASSLVRGDQPQHF
TRBJ1-5 | TRBV6-5 | - | many | TGTGCCAGCAGGCCAACCTCGGGGGACCCATCCGCCCAGCATTTT | CASRPTSGDPSAQHF
TRBJ1-2 | TRBV5-4 | - | - | TGTGCCAGCAGCTTGGACAGGGCCTATGGCTACACCTTC | CASSLDRAYGYTF
TRBJ1-1 | TRBV7-9 | - | few | TGTGCCAGCAGCTTACAACAGAACACTGAAGCTTTCTTT | CASSLQQNTEAFF
TRBJ2-7 | TRBV30 | TRBD1 | - | TGTGCCTGGAGTGGGACAGGGGACCGCGAGCAGTACTTC | CAWSGTGDREQYF
TRBJ2-7 | TRBV6-5 | TRBD2 | - | TGTGCCAGCAGTAGCGGGAACTCCTACGAGCAGTACTTC | CASSSGNSYEQYF
TRBJ2-3 | TRBV10-3 | TRBD1 | - | TGTGCCATCAACCGACAGGGGGACACAGATACGCAGTATTTT | CAINRQGDTDTQYF
TRBJ2-3 | TRBV7-6 | TRBD2 | - | TGTGCCAGCAGCTTTTTAGCGGGGACAGATACGCAGTATTTT | CASSFLAGTDTQYF
TRBJ1-1 | TRBV5-1 | - | - | TGCGCCAGCAGCTTGGTCCAGGGAATAAACACTGAAGCTTTCTTT | CASSLVQGINTEAFF
TRBJ1-1 | TRBV5-6 | - | - | TGTGCCAGCAGCTTGGCCGGAGGGAGGACTGAAGCTTTCTTT | CASSLAGGRTEAFF
TRBJ2-7 | TRBV27 | - | - | TGTGCCAGCAGTCCCCATAGCTCCTACGAGCAGTACTTC | CASSPHSSYEQYF
TRBJ2-7 | TRBV6-5 | - | - | TGTGCCAGCAGTTACTCGAAACAGGGATTGTTCCACGAGCAGTACTTC | CASSYSKQGLFHEQYF
TRBJ1-5 | TRBV15 | - | few | TGTGCCACCAGCAGACCCTCATTGGGGAACAGGGTTAGCAATCAGCCCCAGCATTTT | CATSRPSLGNRVSNQPQHF
TRBJ1-2 | TRBV20-1 | - | - | TGCAGTGCAAACGCCATCGGAGGAACCTTC | CSANAIGGTF
TRBJ2-1 | TRBV6-2/TRBV6-3 | - | - | TGTGCCAGCAGTTACACTAGCTCCATAGGGGAGGATGAGCAGTTCTTC | CASSYTSSIGEDEQFF
TRBJ2-3 | TRBV14 | TRBD2 | - | TGTGCCAGCAGCCCTAGCGGGAAAAGGAACACAGATACGCAGTATTTT | CASSPSGKRNTDTQYF
TRBJ2-3 | TRBV5-4 | - | - | TGTGCCAGCAGCTTGGTGGGGGCCCCAGATACGCAGTATTTT | CASSLVGAPDTQYF
TRBJ2-4 | TRBV5-8 | - | - | TGTGCCAGCAGCTTGCTAAAAAACATTCAGTACTTC | CASSLLKNIQYF
TRBJ1-6 | TRBV30 | - | - | TGTGCCTGGAGTCCTCTGTATAATTCACCCCTCCACTTT | CAWSPLYNSPLHF
TRBJ2-1 | TRBV20-1 | - | - | TGCAGTGCTCGGGGTTACAATGAGCAGTTCTTC | CSARGYNEQFF
TRBJ2-3 | TRBV9 | - | - | TGTGCCAGCAGCGTAGGGTCGGCGGACACAGATACGCAGTATTTT | CASSVGSADTDTQYF